The 12 T cell receptor beta chains reported below all come from one sample, sequenced in a study of PD-L1 blockade in urothelial cancer. Some clones are missing from TCRdb's copy, which holds only in-frame ones; the method was immunoSEQ multiplex PCR. The sample has 50,000 to 60,000 clones; nearly 85% are singletons. The sequencing here drew on PBMCs, taken around atezolizumab (anti-PD-L1) treatment. The receptors shown here come from a man aged 35 to 55 with urothelial cancer.

The rearrangement uses TRBV7-3 and TRBJ2-1, with no clear D. With 2 bases removed from V and 7 bases from J, the gap between germline ends came to 9 bases. The CDR3 totals 13 residues. CDR1 and CDR2 from the germline V gene are SGHTA and FQGTGA. The CDR3 nucleotides read TGTGCCAGCAGCTTAGGCAATGTGAATGAGCAGTTCTTC. Translating it yields CASSLGNVNEQFF.

This clone has just one count. The chain uses TRBV4-2 and TRBJ2-2, with a tentative D call TRBD2 (5 bases). V was pared by 0 bases and J by 6 bases, with 8 bases between. In germline, CDR1 is LGHNA, CDR2 YNFKEQ. This CDR3 comprises 14 residues. The chain's CDR3 is CASSQDSRAGELFF. CDR3 sequence (DNA): TGTGCCAGCAGCCAAGATTCGAGGGCCGGGGAGCTGTTTTTT.

This clone has just a few counts. The rearrangement links TRBV18 to TRBJ1-3; D not certain. This CDR3 contains 13 residues. The V and J ends lost 2 bases and 6 bases respectively, with 8 bases between them. The germline CDR1 and CDR2 sequences are KGHSH and LQKENI. DNA of the CDR3: TGTGCCAGCTCACCATTCCGGGAAAACACCATATATTTT. It specifies CASSPFRENTIYF.

The chain couples TRBV18 to TRBJ1-1, with 12 bases matching TRBD1. Losses at the gene ends were 4 bases for V and 1 base for J; bases not matched to a gene: 1. The CDR3 sequence is 15 residues long. The germline gives CDR1 KGHSH, CDR2 LQKENI. The DNA of the CDR3 is TGTGCCAGCTCACAGGGACAGGGGGCGAACACTGAAGCTTTCTTT. It encodes CASSQGQGANTEAFF.

The rearrangement uses TRBV5-6 and TRBJ1-2; TRBD1 is a possible D gene (5 bases). Trimming took off 4 bases at V and 8 bases at J, with 12 bases between the two ends. Germline CDR1 and CDR2: SGHDT and YYEEEE. The CDR3 has 12 amino acids. The CDR3 DNA reads TGTGCCAGCAGCCTCCGGGGGATCGGCTACACCTTC. Its protein product is CASSLRGIGYTF.

This chain joins TRBV19 and TRBJ1-1, with 8 bases identical to TRBD1. The CDR3 sequence is 13 residues long. Trimming took 6 bases from V and 6 from J; bases not matched to a gene: 6. CDR1 is LNHDA and CDR2 is SQIVND in the germline V gene (reference sequence). CDR3 amino acids: CASRNRGAAEAFF. CDR3 DNA sequence: TGTGCCAGTAGAAACAGGGGGGCCGCTGAAGCTTTCTTT.

The chain joins TRBV9 to TRBJ2-3; 7 bases fit TRBD2. J gave up 2 bases and V 4 bases, and 4 bases lay outside the gene matches. There are 14 residues in the CDR3. The germline CDR1 and CDR2 sequences are SGDLS and YYNGEE. CDR3 region: CASSQRDFTDTQYF. The CDR3 DNA reads as TGTGCCAGCAGCCAGCGGGACTTCACAGATACGCAGTATTTT. Using reference TRBV9 and TRBJ2-3 for the parts outside the CDR3, the full variable domain is DSGVTQTPKHLITATGQRVTLRCSPRSGDLSVYWYQQSLDQGLQFLIQYYNGEERAKGNILERFSAQQFPDLHSELNLSSLELGDSALYFCASSQRDFTDTQYFGPGTRLTVL.

This CDR3 reads CASSLTGPNEKLFF. The CDR3 DNA follows: TGCGCCAGCAGCTTGACAGGACCGAATGAAAAACTGTTTTTT. This chain uses TRBV5-1 with TRBJ1-4, with a weak D call TRBD1 (5 bases). V lost 1 base, J lost 5 bases, and 9 bases lay in between. Germline CDR1 SGHRS, CDR2 YFSETQ. The CDR3 is made up of 14 amino acids.

This chain joins TRBV7-9 and TRBJ1-2; D gene unclear. The CDR3 spans 15 residues. Germline lookup yields CDR1 SEHNR and CDR2 FQNEAQ (reference sequence). V was shortened by 5 bases and J by 4 bases, with 17 bases between the two germline ends. DNA of the CDR3: TGTGCCAGCAGCCCAATTTGGGGAGGAGGCTATGGCTACACCTTC. Translation: CASSPIWGGGYGYTF.

V gene TRBV5-1 combines with J gene TRBJ2-2; 8 nucleotides align to TRBD2. Unmatched junction bases numbered 26, after V lost 4 bases and J lost 6 bases. The CDR3 has 21 amino acids. The germline V gene has CDR1 SGHRS and CDR2 YFSETQ. The CDR3 sequence: CASSKQGSGGSGGLFPGELFF. As DNA, the CDR3 is TGCGCCAGCAGCAAACAGGGATCGGGGGGGTCTGGCGGACTATTTCCCGGGGAGCTGTTTTTT.

The CDR3 bases are TGCAGCGTTGAAGATATGATGGGGGGGCTAGCTTTCTTT. Residues: CSVEDMMGGLAFF. V is TRBV29-1 and J is TRBJ1-1; possibly TRBD1 for D (6 bases). V was cut by 0 bases and J by 10 bases, with 15 bases left in between. This CDR3 spans 13 amino acids. Germline V gene lookup returns CDR1 SQVTM and CDR2 ANQGSEA. The entire variable domain, with the rest obtained from reference TRBV29-1 and TRBJ1-1, is as follows: SAVISQKPSRDICQRGTSLTIQCQVDSQVTMMFWYRQQPGQSLTLIATANQGSEATYESGFVIDKFPISRPNLTFSTLTVSNMSPEDSSIYLCSVEDMMGGLAFFGQGTRLTVV.

The gene calls are TRBV28 and TRBJ2-7; unclear D gene. The CDR3 sequence is 11 residues long. V lost 7 bases and J lost 6, with 10 bases in between. The germline CDR1 and CDR2 sequences are MDHEN and SYDVKM. Here the CDR3 reads CASIPASEQYF. In DNA form, the CDR3 reads TGTGCCAGCATCCCAGCGTCCGAGCAGTACTTC.